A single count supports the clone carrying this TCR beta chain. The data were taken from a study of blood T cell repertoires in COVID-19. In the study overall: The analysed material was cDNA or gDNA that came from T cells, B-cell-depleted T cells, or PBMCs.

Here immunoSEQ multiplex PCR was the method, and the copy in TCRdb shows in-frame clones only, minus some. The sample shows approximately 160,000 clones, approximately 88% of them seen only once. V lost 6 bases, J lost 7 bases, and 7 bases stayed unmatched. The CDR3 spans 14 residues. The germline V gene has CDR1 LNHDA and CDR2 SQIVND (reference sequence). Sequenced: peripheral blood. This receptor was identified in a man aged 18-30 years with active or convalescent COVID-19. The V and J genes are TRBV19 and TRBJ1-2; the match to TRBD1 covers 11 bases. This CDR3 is CASRATGQGVGYTF. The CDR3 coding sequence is TGTGCCAGTAGAGCGACGGGACAGGGGGTTGGCTACACCTTC.